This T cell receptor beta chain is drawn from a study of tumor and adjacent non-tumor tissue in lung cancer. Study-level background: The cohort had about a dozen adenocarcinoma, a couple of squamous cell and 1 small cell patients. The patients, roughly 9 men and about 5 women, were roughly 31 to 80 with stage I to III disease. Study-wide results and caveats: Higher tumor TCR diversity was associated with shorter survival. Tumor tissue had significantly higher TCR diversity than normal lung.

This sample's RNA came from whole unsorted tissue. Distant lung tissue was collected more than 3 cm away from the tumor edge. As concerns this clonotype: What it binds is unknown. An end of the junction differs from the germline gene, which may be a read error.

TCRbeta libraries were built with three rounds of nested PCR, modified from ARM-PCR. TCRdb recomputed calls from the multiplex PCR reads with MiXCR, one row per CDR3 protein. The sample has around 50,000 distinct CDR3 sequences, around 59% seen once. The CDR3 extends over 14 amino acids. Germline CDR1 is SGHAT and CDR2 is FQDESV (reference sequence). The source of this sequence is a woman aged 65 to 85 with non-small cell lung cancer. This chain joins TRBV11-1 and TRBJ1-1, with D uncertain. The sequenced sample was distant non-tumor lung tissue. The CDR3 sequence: CARSSSPMNTEAFF. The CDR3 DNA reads TGTGCCAGAAGCTCATCTCCTATGAACACCGAAGCTTTCTTT.